This TCR beta chain was sequenced for a study of beta chain features in type 1 diabetes. Points from the study as a whole: TCRB CDR3 length was moderately but significantly reduced in all four CD4+ subsets of Type 1 diabetes patients. The question left open here concerned HLA type influencing TCRB rearrangement.

This clone has more than one count but fewer than ten. The antigen is not known. Expressed TCRB transcripts were sequenced because the isolated RNA had all been reverse transcribed beforehand. Assay used: immunoSEQ multiplex PCR; TCRdb lists only in-frame clones, some missing. The sample carries over 650,000 clones, around 15% recorded once. The CDR3 contains 13 residues. V shed 7 bases and J shed 3 bases, with 7 bases lying between them. The germline V gene has CDR1 SNHLY and CDR2 FYNNEI. The sequenced sample was naive CD4+ T cells from blood. J is TRBJ1-6 and V is TRBV2; no clear D. This sequence was found in a man younger than 30 with type 1 diabetes. In DNA, the CDR3 is TGTGCCAGCATAGCGGGCTATAATTCACCCCTCCACTTT. Translation: CASIAGYNSPLHF.